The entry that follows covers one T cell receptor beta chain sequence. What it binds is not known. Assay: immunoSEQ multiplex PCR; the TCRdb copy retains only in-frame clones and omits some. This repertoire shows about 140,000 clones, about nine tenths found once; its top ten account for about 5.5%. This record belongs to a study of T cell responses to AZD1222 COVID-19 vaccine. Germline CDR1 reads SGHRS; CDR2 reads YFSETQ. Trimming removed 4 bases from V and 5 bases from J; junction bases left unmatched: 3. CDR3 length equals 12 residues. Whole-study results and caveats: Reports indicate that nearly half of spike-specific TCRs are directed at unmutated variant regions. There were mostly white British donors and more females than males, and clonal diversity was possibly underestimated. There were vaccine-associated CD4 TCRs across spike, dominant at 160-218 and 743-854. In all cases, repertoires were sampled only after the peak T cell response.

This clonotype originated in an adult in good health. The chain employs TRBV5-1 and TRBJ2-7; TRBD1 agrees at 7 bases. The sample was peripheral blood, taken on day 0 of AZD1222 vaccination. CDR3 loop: CASSLGTDEQYF. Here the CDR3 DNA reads TGCGCCAGCAGCCTAGGGACAGACGAGCAGTACTTC.